This TCR beta chain originates from a study of shared clonotypes between healthy human individuals. The CDR3 sequence is 15 residues long. J was trimmed by 7 bases and V by 2 bases; bases with no gene match: 6. Germline V gene sequence: CDR1 SGHVS, CDR2 FQNEAQ. Using immunoSEQ multiplex PCR, the repertoire was profiled, and TCRdb retains in-frame clones only, with some absent. The table lists about half a million clones, 81% of them singletons. The sequence came from a woman aged 40 to 50 in good health. Some clones in this sample may be carry-over from other donors' samples. The material sequenced was PBMCs. The rearrangement uses TRBV7-8 and TRBJ1-4; 8 bases are shared with TRBD1. The CDR3 DNA follows: TGTGCCAGCAGCTTAAGCTCAGGGGGCGTTGAAAAACTGTTTTTT. Amino acid sequence: CASSLSSGGVEKLFF.